Below, one T cell receptor beta chain is given with its context. Its antigen is currently unknown. The sample is drawn from a study of T cells after posttransplantation cyclophosphamide. Findings and caveats of the study: After PTCy, TRB diversity resembled that of CNI/methotrexate controls. Donor-recipient repertoire similarity was low at 1-2 months, rising over year one.

Germline V gene data show CDR1 as SGHRS and CDR2 as YFSETQ. This CDR3 is built from 14 residues. Trimming took 4 bases from V and 0 from J, leaving 11 bases between them. Some clones are missing from TCRdb's copy, which holds only in-frame ones; the method was immunoSEQ multiplex PCR. The sample shows under 10,000 clones, roughly four fifths of them seen only once. Treatment was busulfan-fludarabine conditioning, a marrow graft, and cyclophosphamide on days +3 and +4. The TCR was taken from a female patient between 40 and 55 years old who received an allogeneic stem cell transplant from a related donor, was CMV-positive, and had no GVHD. Some T cells may have originated in the graft donor. The chain carries TRBV5-1 and TRBJ2-7, with D possibly being TRBD2 (6 bases). The sequencing here drew on PBMCs, taken 1,700 to 2,000 days after a stem cell transplant with posttransplant cyclophosphamide. This CDR3 is CASSPGLNSYEQYF. The CDR3 nucleotides read TGCGCCAGCAGCCCGGGACTTAACTCCTACGAGCAGTACTTC.